The 17 T cell receptor beta chains reported below all come from one sample, sequenced in a study of cytomegalovirus exposure and HLA in healthy donors. The PCR contained 60 Vbeta and 13 Jbeta primers. The method was immunoSEQ multiplex PCR; TCRdb's version includes in-frame clones alone and lacks a portion of them. The sample has 150,000 to 200,000 clones; about 81% are singletons. The sample comprised PBMCs. Receptor source: a man younger than 35 in good health and CMV-seronegative.

The rearrangement links TRBV2 to TRBJ2-7; no reliable D call. CDR1 is SNHLY and CDR2 is FYNNEI in the germline V gene. The V gene lost 4 bases and the J gene lost 6 bases, with 7 bases spanning the gap. The CDR3 spans 11 residues. Written as DNA, the CDR3 is TGTGCCAGCAGTGGACCTAGCGAGCAGTACTTC. Translation: CASSGPSEQYF.

The rearrangement links TRBV5-5 to TRBJ2-6; D unresolved. The CDR3 sequence is 19 residues long. Looked up from germline, CDR1 is SGHKS and CDR2 is YYEKEE (reference sequence). Between the trimmed V and J ends, which lost 1 base and 0 bases, there was a span of 17 bases. The CDR3 is CASSLFPVSMSSGANVLTF. The CDR3 nucleotides are TGTGCCAGCAGCTTGTTCCCCGTATCGATGAGCTCTGGGGCCAACGTCCTGACTTTC.

This chain connects TRBV6-5 to TRBJ2-1, with 7 bases aligning to TRBD2. CDR1 is MNHEY, CDR2 SVGAGI, per germline. V trimming: 0 bases; J trimming: 2 bases; junction bases outside the gene matches: 1. This CDR3 comprises 15 residues. The CDR3, as DNA: TGTGCCAGCAGTTACTCCGCGGGGGCCTACAATGAGCAGTTCTTC. It specifies CASSYSAGAYNEQFF.

V gene TRBV14 combines with J gene TRBJ2-1; TRBD2 matches at 7 bases. Germline trimming cut 1 base from V and 0 bases from J; bases unmatched to any gene: 15. This CDR3 region has 20 residues. Germline-derived CDR1 and CDR2 are SGHDN and FVKESK. Here the CDR3 DNA reads TGTGCCAGCAGCCAAGCAGTTACTAGCGCCAGAAAGAGCTCCTACAATGAGCAGTTCTTC. The encoded protein is CASSQAVTSARKSSYNEQFF.

This rearrangement joins TRBV5-6 to TRBJ2-7; 7 nucleotides line up with TRBD1. Per the germline V gene, CDR1 is SGHDT and CDR2 is YYEEEE. V dropped 3 bases and J dropped 3; count of bases not matched to a gene: 6. This CDR3 has 14 residues. CDR3 DNA: TGTGCCAGCAGCTCCCCCGGGACAGTCTACGAGCAGTACTTC. It is translated as CASSSPGTVYEQYF.

This clone was observed a single time. The genes are TRBV21-1 and TRBJ2-1; whether TRBD1, the table's D call, matches the DNA was not checked. TRBV21-1 constitutes a pseudogene. The CDR3 covers 15 residues. The CDR3 DNA follows: TGTGCCAGCAGCAAAGCCTGGACAGGGATCCATGAGCAGTTCTTC. Its protein is CASSKAWTGIHEQFF.

The gene calls are TRBV6-5 and TRBJ2-5; 8 nucleotides match TRBD1. CDR3 size: 13 residues. Germline-derived CDR1 and CDR2 are MNHEY and SVGAGI. Losses at the gene ends were 7 bases for V and 2 bases for J; bases not matched to a gene: 3. CDR3 DNA: TGTGCCAGCAAAAGGGACAGGCAAGAGACCCAGTACTTC. Amino acid sequence: CASKRDRQETQYF.

This clone was seen more than once but under ten times. The chain couples TRBV4-2 to TRBJ1-6; a possible D gene is TRBD1 (5 bases). This CDR3 has 17 residues. Germline CDR1 reads LGHNA; CDR2 reads YNFKEQ. V was pared by 0 bases and J by 5 bases, with 14 bases between. CDR3 nucleotides: TGTGCCAGCAGCCAAGATCCCCAGGGAGGAAATAATTCACCCCTCCACTTT. Protein: CASSQDPQGGNNSPLHF.

The V and J genes are TRBV5-1 and TRBJ2-7; 12 nucleotides line up with TRBD1. Germline V gene lookup returns CDR1 SGHRS and CDR2 YFSETQ. V lost 4 bases, J lost 7 bases, and 6 bases stayed unmatched. This CDR3 has 14 residues. CDR3 residues: CASSPGQGAREQYF. The CDR3 bases are TGCGCCAGCAGCCCGGGACAGGGGGCGCGTGAGCAGTACTTC. Full variable domain (outside the CDR3, taken from reference TRBV5-1 and TRBJ2-7): KAGVTQTPRYLIKTRGQQVTLSCSPISGHRSVSWYQQTPGQGLQFLFEYFSETQRNKGNFPGRFSGRQFSNSRSEMNVSTLELGDSALYLCASSPGQGAREQYFGPGTRLTVT.

The V and J genes are TRBV19 and TRBJ2-3; 7 bases align to TRBD1. Germline CDR1 is LNHDA and CDR2 is SQIVND (reference sequence). The V gene end was trimmed by 6 bases and the J gene end by 0 bases; junction bases not matched to a gene: 3. The CDR3 contains 14 residues. As DNA, the CDR3 is TGTGCCAGTAGCGGACAGGCTAGCACAGATACGCAGTATTTT. Its protein is CASSGQASTDTQYF.

The chain has TRBV5-4 and TRBJ1-2; 10 bases align to TRBD1. The J segment lost 8 bases and the V segment lost 4 bases, leaving 14 bases of the junction unmatched. CDR1 and CDR2 from the germline V gene are SGHNT and YYREEE (reference sequence). There are 16 residues in the CDR3. The CDR3 DNA reads TGTGCCAGCAGCCGGGGTAGATCTGACAGGGGGCTAGGCTACACCTTC. Residues: CASSRGRSDRGLGYTF.

This chain connects TRBV11-3 to TRBJ2-3; 15 nucleotides line up with TRBD2. CDR1 SGHNT and CDR2 YENEEA come from the germline V gene. The CDR3 is 16 residues long. V lost 5 bases, J lost 3 bases, and 3 bases stayed unmatched. The chain's CDR3 is CASSRGTSGRTDTQYF. In DNA form, the CDR3 reads TGTGCCAGCAGCCGAGGGACTAGCGGGAGGACAGATACGCAGTATTTT.

In DNA form, the CDR3 reads TGTGCCAGCAGCCAGCAGGGGATTAATGAAAAACTGTTTTTT. This codes for CASSQQGINEKLFF. The rearrangement uses TRBV28 and TRBJ1-4; TRBD1 is a possible D gene (6 bases). Germline loops: CDR1 MDHEN, CDR2 SYDVKM. The length of the CDR3 is 14 residues. V lost 6 bases and J 4 bases, leaving 12 bases between the germline ends.

DNA of the CDR3: TGCGCCAGCAGCCAGATGGGTGGGACTAGCGGGGCGTACCAAGAGACCCAGTACTTC. This translates into CASSQMGGTSGAYQETQYF. The chain employs TRBV4-3 and TRBJ2-5; 13 positions match TRBD2. Germline CDR1 is LGHNA and CDR2 is YSLEER. This CDR3 has 19 residues. Unmatched junction bases numbered 10, after V lost 3 bases and J lost 0 bases.

The chain is built from TRBV11-2 and TRBJ2-3, with TRBD1 matching 7 bases. The CDR3 has 14 residues. Trimming at V came to 3 bases and at J to 8 bases, leaving 8 bases not matched to a gene. The germline CDR1 and CDR2 sequences are SGHAT and FQNNGV. The CDR3 DNA is TGTGCCAGCAGCTTGAACTCCCGACAGGGTACGCAGTATTTT. Translated: CASSLNSRQGTQYF. Based on the CDR3 plus reference TRBV11-2 and TRBJ2-3, the full variable domain is EAGVAQSPRYKIIEKRQSVAFWCNPISGHATLYWYQQILGQGPKLLIQFQNNGVVDDSQLPKDRFSAERLKGVDSTLKIQPAKLEDSAVYLCASSLNSRQGTQYFGPGTRLTVL.

This clone was seen only a few times. The rearrangement joins TRBV6-4 to TRBJ2-2, with TRBD2 matching over 8 bases. With V trimmed by 4 bases and J by 3 bases, 7 bases remained unmatched. Germline V gives CDR1 MRHNA, CDR2 SNTAGT. This CDR3 has 16 residues. CDR3 DNA sequence: TGTGCCAGCAGTGCGGGAGGAGCGGGGGACACCGGGGAGCTGTTTTTT. Translation: CASSAGGAGDTGELFF.

The V and J genes are TRBV5-1 and TRBJ2-7, with TRBD1 matching over 7 bases. Germline lookup yields CDR1 SGHRS and CDR2 YFSETQ. The CDR3 is 14 amino acids. With 4 bases clipped from V and 6 bases from J, the junction kept 10 bases outside the gene matches. The CDR3 DNA is TGCGCCAGCAGCCTCGACAGGGCGGCGGCCGAGCAGTACTTC. Translation gives CASSLDRAAAEQYF.